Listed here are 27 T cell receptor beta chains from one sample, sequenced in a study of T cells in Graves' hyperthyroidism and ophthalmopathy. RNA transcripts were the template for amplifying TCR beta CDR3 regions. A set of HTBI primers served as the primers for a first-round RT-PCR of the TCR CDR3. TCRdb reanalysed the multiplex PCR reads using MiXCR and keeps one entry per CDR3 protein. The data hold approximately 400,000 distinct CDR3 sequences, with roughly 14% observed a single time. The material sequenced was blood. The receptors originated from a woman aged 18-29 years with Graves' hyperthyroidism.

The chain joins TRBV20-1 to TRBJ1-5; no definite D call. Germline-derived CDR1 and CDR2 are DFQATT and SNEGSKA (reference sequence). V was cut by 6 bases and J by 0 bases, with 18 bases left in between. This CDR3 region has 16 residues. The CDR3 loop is CSATKVAGDSNQPQHF. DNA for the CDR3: TGCAGTGCCACAAAGGTGGCGGGCGATAGCAATCAGCCCCAGCATTTT.

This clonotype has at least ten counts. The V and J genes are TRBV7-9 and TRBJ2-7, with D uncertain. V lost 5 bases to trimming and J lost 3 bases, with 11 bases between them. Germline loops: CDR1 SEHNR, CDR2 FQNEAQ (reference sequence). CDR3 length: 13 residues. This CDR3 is CASSRYRDYEQYF. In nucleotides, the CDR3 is TGTGCCAGCAGCAGATACAGAGACTACGAGCAGTACTTC.

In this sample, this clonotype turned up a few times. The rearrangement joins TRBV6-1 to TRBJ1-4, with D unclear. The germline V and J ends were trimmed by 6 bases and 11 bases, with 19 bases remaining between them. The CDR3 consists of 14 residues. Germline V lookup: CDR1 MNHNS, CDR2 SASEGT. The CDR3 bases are TGTGCCAGCAGCCACGGTGGCTCCGAAGGGAAACTGTTTTTT. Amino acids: CASSHGGSEGKLFF.

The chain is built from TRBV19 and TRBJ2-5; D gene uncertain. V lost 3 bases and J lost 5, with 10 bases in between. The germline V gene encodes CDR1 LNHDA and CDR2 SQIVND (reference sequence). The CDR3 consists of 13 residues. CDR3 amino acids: CASSMGLVETQYF. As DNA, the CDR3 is TGTGCCAGTAGTATGGGCTTGGTGGAGACCCAGTACTTC.

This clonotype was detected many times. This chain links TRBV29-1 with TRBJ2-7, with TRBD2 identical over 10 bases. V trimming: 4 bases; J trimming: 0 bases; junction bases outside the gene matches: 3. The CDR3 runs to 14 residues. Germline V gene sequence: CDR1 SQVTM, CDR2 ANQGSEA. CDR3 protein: CSVALAGVSYEQYF. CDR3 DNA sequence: TGCAGCGTTGCGCTAGCGGGAGTCTCCTACGAGCAGTACTTC.

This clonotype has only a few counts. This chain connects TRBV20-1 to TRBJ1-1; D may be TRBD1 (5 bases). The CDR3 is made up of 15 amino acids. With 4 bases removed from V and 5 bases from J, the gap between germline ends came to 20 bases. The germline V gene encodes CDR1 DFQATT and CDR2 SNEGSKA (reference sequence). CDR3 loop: CSATQDNRGGTEAFF. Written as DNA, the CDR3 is TGCAGTGCTACACAGGACAACCGGGGAGGGACTGAAGCTTTCTTT.

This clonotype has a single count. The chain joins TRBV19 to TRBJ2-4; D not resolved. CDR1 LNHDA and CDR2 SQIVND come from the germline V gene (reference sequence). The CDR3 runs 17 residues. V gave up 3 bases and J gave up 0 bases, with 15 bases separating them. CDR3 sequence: CASSMETDKLAKNIQYF. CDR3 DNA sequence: TGTGCCAGTAGTATGGAGACTGACAAACTAGCCAAAAACATTCAGTACTTC.

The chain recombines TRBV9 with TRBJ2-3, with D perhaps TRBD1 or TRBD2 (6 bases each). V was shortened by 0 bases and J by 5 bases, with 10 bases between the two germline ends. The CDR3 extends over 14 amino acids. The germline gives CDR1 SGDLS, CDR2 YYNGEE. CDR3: CASSVEGGKDTQYF. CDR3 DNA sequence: TGTGCCAGCAGCGTAGAGGGGGGCAAAGATACGCAGTATTTT.

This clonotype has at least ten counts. CDR3 amino acids: CSASGGDNRGYTF. The CDR3 nucleotides are TGCAGTGCTAGCGGGGGGGATAATCGAGGCTACACCTTC. The rearrangement joins TRBV20-1 to TRBJ1-2, with D possibly matching TRBD1 (5 bases). Trimming left V 3 bases short and J 8 bases short, with 16 bases between. The CDR3 has 13 residues. Per the germline V gene, CDR1 is DFQATT and CDR2 is SNEGSKA (reference sequence).

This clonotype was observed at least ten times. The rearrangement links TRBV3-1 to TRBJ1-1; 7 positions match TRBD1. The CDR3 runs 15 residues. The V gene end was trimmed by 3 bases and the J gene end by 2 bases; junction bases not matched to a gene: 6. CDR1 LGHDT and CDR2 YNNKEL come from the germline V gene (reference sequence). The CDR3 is CASSQFGTANTEAFF. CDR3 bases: TGTGCCAGCAGCCAGTTTGGGACAGCCAACACTGAAGCTTTCTTT. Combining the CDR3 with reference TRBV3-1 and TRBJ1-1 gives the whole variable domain DTAVSQTPKYLVTQMGNDKSIKCEQNLGHDTMYWYKQDSKKFLKIMFSYNNKELIINETVPNRFSPKSPDKAHLNLHINSLELGDSAVYFCASSQFGTANTEAFFGQGTRLTVV.

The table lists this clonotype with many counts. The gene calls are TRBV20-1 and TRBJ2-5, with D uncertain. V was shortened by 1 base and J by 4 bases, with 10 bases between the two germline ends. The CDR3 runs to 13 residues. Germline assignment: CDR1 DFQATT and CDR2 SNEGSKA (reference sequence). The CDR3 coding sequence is TGCAGTGCTAGAGTCGGCGTGATAGAGACCCAGTACTTC. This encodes CSARVGVIETQYF.

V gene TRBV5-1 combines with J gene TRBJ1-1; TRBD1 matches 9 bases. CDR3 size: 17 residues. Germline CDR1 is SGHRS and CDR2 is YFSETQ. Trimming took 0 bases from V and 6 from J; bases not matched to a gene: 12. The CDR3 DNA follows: TGCGCCAGCAGCTTGGAAACAGGGGGCCCTAGAAACGCTGAAGCTTTCTTT. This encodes CASSLETGGPRNAEAFF.

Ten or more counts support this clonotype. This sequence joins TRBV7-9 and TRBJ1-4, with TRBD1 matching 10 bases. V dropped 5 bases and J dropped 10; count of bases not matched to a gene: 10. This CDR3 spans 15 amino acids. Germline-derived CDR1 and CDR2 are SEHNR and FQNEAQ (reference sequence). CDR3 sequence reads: CASSTRQGASRKLFF. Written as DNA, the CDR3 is TGTGCCAGCAGCACCAGACAGGGGGCGTCCCGAAAACTGTTTTTT.

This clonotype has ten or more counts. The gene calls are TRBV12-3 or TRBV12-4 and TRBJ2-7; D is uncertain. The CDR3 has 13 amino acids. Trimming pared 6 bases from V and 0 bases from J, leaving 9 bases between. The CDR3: CASRLESSYEQYF. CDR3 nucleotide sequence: TGTGCCAGCAGGCTGGAGAGCTCCTACGAGCAGTACTTC.

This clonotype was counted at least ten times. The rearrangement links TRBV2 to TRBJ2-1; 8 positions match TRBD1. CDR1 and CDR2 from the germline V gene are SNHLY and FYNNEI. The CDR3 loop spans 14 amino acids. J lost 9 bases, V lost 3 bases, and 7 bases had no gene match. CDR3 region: CASSEDRVGAEQFF. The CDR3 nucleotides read TGTGCCAGCAGTGAGGACAGGGTGGGCGCTGAGCAGTTCTTC.

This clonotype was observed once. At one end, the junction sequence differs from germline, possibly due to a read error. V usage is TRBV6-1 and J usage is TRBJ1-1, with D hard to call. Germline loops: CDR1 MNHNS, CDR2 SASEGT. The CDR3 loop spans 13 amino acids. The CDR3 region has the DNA TGTACCAGCAGCGCCGACCGGAACACTGAAGCTTTCTTT. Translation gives CTSSADRNTEAFF.

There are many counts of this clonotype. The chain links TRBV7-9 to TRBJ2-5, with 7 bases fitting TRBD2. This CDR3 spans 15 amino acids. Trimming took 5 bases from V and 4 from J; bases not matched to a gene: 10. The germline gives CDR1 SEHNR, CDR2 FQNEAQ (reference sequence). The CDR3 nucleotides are TGTGCCAGCAGCCCGAGGACTAGGCGATCAGAGACCCAGTACTTC. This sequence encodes CASSPRTRRSETQYF.

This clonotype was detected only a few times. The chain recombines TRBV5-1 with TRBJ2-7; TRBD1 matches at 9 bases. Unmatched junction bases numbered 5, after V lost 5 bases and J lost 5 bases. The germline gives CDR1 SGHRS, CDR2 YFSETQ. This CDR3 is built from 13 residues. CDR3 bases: TGCGCCAGCAGTACAGGGGGCAGCGACGAGCAGTACTTC. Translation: CASSTGGSDEQYF.

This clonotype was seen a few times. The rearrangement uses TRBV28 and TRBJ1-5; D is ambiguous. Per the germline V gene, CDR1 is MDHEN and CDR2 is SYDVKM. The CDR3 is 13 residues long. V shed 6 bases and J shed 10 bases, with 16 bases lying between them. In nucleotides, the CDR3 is TGTGCCAGCAGCCCGGCACGGCTCAGCCCCCAGCATTTT. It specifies CASSPARLSPQHF.

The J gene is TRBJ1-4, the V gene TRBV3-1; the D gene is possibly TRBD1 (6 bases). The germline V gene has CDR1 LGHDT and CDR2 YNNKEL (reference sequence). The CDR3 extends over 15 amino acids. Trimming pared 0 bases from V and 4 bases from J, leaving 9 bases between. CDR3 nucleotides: TGTGCCAGCAGCCAAGAGAAGGGGGATAATGAAAAACTGTTTTTT. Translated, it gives CASSQEKGDNEKLFF.

CDR3 in amino acids: CASGLGILDGELFF. The DNA for the CDR3 is TGTGCCAGCGGCTTGGGGATTCTGGACGGGGAGCTGTTTTTT. The chain has TRBV6-1 and TRBJ2-2; D remains unclear. CDR1 and CDR2 from the germline V gene are MNHNS and SASEGT. The CDR3 is made up of 14 amino acids. V lost 8 bases, J lost 7 bases, and 17 bases lay in between.

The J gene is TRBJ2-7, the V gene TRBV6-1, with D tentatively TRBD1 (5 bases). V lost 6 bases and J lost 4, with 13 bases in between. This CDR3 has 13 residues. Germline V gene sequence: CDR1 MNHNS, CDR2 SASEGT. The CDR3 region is CASRRGTGYEQYF. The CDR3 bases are TGTGCCAGCAGGCGAGGTACAGGATACGAGCAGTACTTC.

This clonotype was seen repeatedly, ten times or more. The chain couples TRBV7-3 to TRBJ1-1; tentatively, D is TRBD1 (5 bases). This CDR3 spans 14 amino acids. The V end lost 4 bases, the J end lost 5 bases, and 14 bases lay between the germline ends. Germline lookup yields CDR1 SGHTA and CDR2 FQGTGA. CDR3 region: CASSSTRDGTEAFF. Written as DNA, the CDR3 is TGTGCCAGCAGCTCTACCCGGGACGGGACTGAAGCTTTCTTT. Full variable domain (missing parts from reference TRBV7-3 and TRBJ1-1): GAGVSQTPSNKVTEKGKYVELRCDPISGHTALYWYRQSLGQGPEFLIYFQGTGAADDSGLPNDRFFAVRPEGSVSTLKIQRTERGDSAVYLCASSSTRDGTEAFFGQGTRLTVV.

The CDR3 loop is CASSQESRGNEQYF. DNA for the CDR3: TGCGCCAGCAGCCAAGAATCGCGGGGGAACGAGCAGTACTTC. The chain uses TRBV4-3 and TRBJ2-7; 7 nucleotides agree with TRBD2. The CDR3 loop spans 14 amino acids. J gave up 5 bases and V 0 bases, and 4 bases lay outside the gene matches. Germline V gene sequence: CDR1 LGHNA, CDR2 YSLEER.

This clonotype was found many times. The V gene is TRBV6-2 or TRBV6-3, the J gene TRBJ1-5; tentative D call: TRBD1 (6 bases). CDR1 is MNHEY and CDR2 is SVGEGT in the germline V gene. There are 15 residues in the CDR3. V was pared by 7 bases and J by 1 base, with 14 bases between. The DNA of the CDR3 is TGTGCCAGCACGAGAGGGGGAGGAAGCAATCAGCCCCAGCATTTT. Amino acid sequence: CASTRGGGSNQPQHF.

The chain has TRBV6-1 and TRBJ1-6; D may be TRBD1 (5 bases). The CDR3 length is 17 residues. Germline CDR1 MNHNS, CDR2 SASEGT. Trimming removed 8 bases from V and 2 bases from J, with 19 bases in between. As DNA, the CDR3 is TGTGCCAGCCGATTAGGTGGGGCAGATCCCTATAATTCACCCCTCCACTTT. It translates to CASRLGGADPYNSPLHF.

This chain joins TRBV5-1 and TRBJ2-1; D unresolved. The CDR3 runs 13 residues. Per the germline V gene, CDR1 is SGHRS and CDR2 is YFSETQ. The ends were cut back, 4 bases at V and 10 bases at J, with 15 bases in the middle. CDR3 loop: CASSPAGTREQFF. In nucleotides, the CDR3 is TGCGCCAGCAGCCCCGCCGGTACCCGGGAGCAGTTCTTC.